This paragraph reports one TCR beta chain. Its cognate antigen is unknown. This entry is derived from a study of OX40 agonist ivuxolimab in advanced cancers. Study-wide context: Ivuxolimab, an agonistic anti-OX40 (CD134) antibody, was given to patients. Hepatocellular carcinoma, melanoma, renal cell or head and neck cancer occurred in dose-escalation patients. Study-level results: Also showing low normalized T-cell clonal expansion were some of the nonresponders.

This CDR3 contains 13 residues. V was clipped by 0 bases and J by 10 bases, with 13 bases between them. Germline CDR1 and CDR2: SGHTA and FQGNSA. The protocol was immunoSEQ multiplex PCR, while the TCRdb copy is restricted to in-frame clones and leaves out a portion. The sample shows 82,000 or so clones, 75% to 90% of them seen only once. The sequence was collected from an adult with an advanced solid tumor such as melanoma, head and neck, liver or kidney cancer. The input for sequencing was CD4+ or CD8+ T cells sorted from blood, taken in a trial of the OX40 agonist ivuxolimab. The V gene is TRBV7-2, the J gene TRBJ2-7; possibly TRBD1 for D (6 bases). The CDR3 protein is CASSLAKWDTQYF. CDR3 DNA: TGTGCCAGCAGCTTAGCGAAGTGGGACACCCAGTACTTC.